Listed here are 2 T cell receptor beta chains from one sample, sequenced in a study of T cell repertoires in MIS-A myocarditis. Here immunoSEQ multiplex PCR was the method, and the copy in TCRdb shows in-frame clones only, minus some. The sample contains some 10,000 clones, roughly 91% of which appear only once. Sequenced input: thoracic lymph node tissue obtained at autopsy. The receptors were sampled from a young man with fulminant myocarditis from multisystem inflammatory syndrome in adults (MIS-A) after COVID-19.

The V call is TRBV30, the J call TRBJ1-5; TRBD1 matches 11 bases. Germline V lookup: CDR1 GTSNPN, CDR2 SVGIG (reference sequence). The CDR3 contains 13 residues. V lost 7 bases, J lost 5 bases, and 4 bases stayed unmatched. In nucleotides, the CDR3 is TGTGCCTCGGGACAGGGGGAGGATCAGCCCCAGCATTTT. As protein: CASGQGEDQPQHF. Full variable domain (missing parts from reference TRBV30 and TRBJ1-5): SQTIHQWPATLVQPVGSPLSLECTVEGTSNPNLYWYRQAAGRGLQLLFYSVGIGQISSEVPQNLSASRPQDRQFILSSKKLLLSDSGFYLCASGQGEDQPQHFGDGTRLSIL.

The chain has TRBV6-6 and TRBJ2-4, with D unresolved. Looked up from germline, CDR1 is MNHNY and CDR2 is SVGAGI (reference sequence). The CDR3 runs to 12 residues. V lost 0 bases, J lost 9 bases, and 6 bases lay in between. Here the CDR3 DNA reads TGTGCCAGCAGTTACTCGACCCCCATTCAGTACTTC. The encoded protein is CASSYSTPIQYF.